A selection of T cell receptor beta chains follows, all from one sample in a study of early T cells in non-severe SARS-CoV-2 infection. TCRdb reprocessed the 5' RACE reads via MiXCR and lists one record per CDR3 protein. This sample has some 100,000 distinct CDR3 sequences, with under 15% found just once. The material sequenced was whole blood. The receptors here all came from an adult who was a healthcare worker with PCR-confirmed SARS-CoV-2 infection or an uninfected control (not recorded which). Both conserved end residues are part of each CDR3. Fields, in order: D gene, J gene, clone size, V gene, CDR3 DNA, CDR3 protein. A D gene is named only where the DNA matches it firmly. Clone size is shown for a subset of rows, as once, few, many or a class of expanded clone.

d_gene: -
j_gene: TRBJ2-3
abundance: -
v_gene: TRBV7-2
CDR3nt: TGTGCCAGCAGCTTAGGACATCTTAACACAGATACGCAGTATTTT
CDR3aa: CASSLGHLNTDTQYF

d_gene: -
j_gene: TRBJ1-2
abundance: few
v_gene: TRBV6-5
CDR3nt: TGTGCCAGCAGGGAACTGACCCACGAGCCCACCTATGGCTACACCTTC
CDR3aa: CASRELTHEPTYGYTF

d_gene: TRBD2
j_gene: TRBJ2-3
abundance: few
v_gene: TRBV2
CDR3nt: TGTGCCAGCAACCCACTAGCGGGGGGCTTAACAGATACGCAGTATTTT
CDR3aa: CASNPLAGGLTDTQYF

d_gene: -
j_gene: TRBJ2-1
abundance: few
v_gene: TRBV6-2/TRBV6-3
CDR3nt: TGTGCCAGCAGTTACGGGCAGTACAATGAGCAGTTCTTC
CDR3aa: CASSYGQYNEQFF

d_gene: -
j_gene: TRBJ2-2
abundance: few
v_gene: TRBV6-5
CDR3nt: TGTGCCAGCACCCCCTCCCCAGGACAGATAAACACCGGGGAGCTGTTTTTT
CDR3aa: CASTPSPGQINTGELFF

d_gene: -
j_gene: TRBJ2-2
abundance: -
v_gene: TRBV15
CDR3nt: TGTGCCACCAGCAGAGTCAAAAACACCGGGGAGCTGTTTTTT
CDR3aa: CATSRVKNTGELFF

d_gene: -
j_gene: TRBJ2-3
abundance: -
v_gene: TRBV12-3/TRBV12-4
CDR3nt: TGTGCCAGCAGACAAGGCACAGATACGCAGTATTTT
CDR3aa: CASRQGTDTQYF

d_gene: -
j_gene: TRBJ1-5
abundance: -
v_gene: TRBV18
CDR3nt: TGTGCCAGCTCACCCAGACAGGCACTTAATCAGCCCCAGCATTTT
CDR3aa: CASSPRQALNQPQHF

d_gene: TRBD1
j_gene: TRBJ2-6
abundance: -
v_gene: TRBV12-3/TRBV12-4
CDR3nt: TGTGCCAGCAGTTTGAAGGGGGCGCTTTCTGGGGCCAACGTCCTGACTTTC
CDR3aa: CASSLKGALSGANVLTF

d_gene: -
j_gene: TRBJ1-2
abundance: many
v_gene: TRBV6-6
CDR3nt: TGTGCCAGCAGTAGGGGGGGCAGGGAGGAAGGCTACACCTTC
CDR3aa: CASSRGGREEGYTF

d_gene: TRBD2
j_gene: TRBJ2-5
abundance: -
v_gene: TRBV4-1
CDR3nt: TGCGCCAGCAGCCAAGTGAGCATGGGACTAACTTTGGAGACCCAGTACTTC
CDR3aa: CASSQVSMGLTLETQYF

d_gene: TRBD1
j_gene: TRBJ2-6
abundance: many
v_gene: TRBV28
CDR3nt: TGTGCCAGCAGTCCAGAAGGGACAGGGGAAGAACGCTCTGGGGCCAACGTCCTGACTTTC
CDR3aa: CASSPEGTGEERSGANVLTF

d_gene: -
j_gene: TRBJ1-5
abundance: -
v_gene: TRBV20-1
CDR3nt: TGCAGTGCTAGGCCGATCGTGGGGAAGGGCCTCAATCAGCCCCAGCATTTT
CDR3aa: CSARPIVGKGLNQPQHF

d_gene: -
j_gene: TRBJ1-1
abundance: few
v_gene: TRBV10-1
CDR3nt: TGCGCCAGCAGTGAAACACGAATGAACACTGAAGCTTTCTTT
CDR3aa: CASSETRMNTEAFF

d_gene: -
j_gene: TRBJ1-2
abundance: many
v_gene: TRBV12-3/TRBV12-4
CDR3nt: TGTGCCAGCAGTCCCTCACCTCAATATGGCTACACCTTC
CDR3aa: CASSPSPQYGYTF

d_gene: -
j_gene: TRBJ2-2
abundance: few
v_gene: TRBV29-1
CDR3nt: TGCAGCGTTCAGATCTACCCGAACACCGGGGAGCTGTTTTTT
CDR3aa: CSVQIYPNTGELFF

d_gene: -
j_gene: TRBJ2-2
abundance: many
v_gene: TRBV9
CDR3nt: TGTGCCAGCAGCGTAGCCGGGTTTGAGCTGTTTTTT
CDR3aa: CASSVAGFELFF

d_gene: -
j_gene: TRBJ1-1
abundance: -
v_gene: TRBV2
CDR3nt: TGTGCCAGCACGGTTGGTGCCACTGAAGCTTTCTTT
CDR3aa: CASTVGATEAFF

d_gene: -
j_gene: TRBJ2-3
abundance: -
v_gene: TRBV7-2
CDR3nt: TGTGCCAGCAGTTCGACAGTGGGGATGGTCGATACGCAGTATTTT
CDR3aa: CASSSTVGMVDTQYF

d_gene: -
j_gene: TRBJ2-3
abundance: few
v_gene: TRBV5-1
CDR3nt: TGCGCCAGCCGAGACTCAGATACGCAGTATTTT
CDR3aa: CASRDSDTQYF

d_gene: TRBD2
j_gene: TRBJ2-1
abundance: few
v_gene: TRBV2
CDR3nt: TGTGCCAGCAGTGAATTGGAACTAGCGGGCTCAGAGGGTGAGCAGTTCTTC
CDR3aa: CASSELELAGSEGEQFF

d_gene: -
j_gene: TRBJ2-3
abundance: few
v_gene: TRBV5-1
CDR3nt: TGCGCCAGCAGCGTAGGGATAGATACGCAGTATTTT
CDR3aa: CASSVGIDTQYF

d_gene: -
j_gene: TRBJ1-5
abundance: many
v_gene: TRBV4-1
CDR3nt: TGCGCCAGCAGCCAAGCTCGGGAGTATAGCAATCAGCCCCAGCATTTT
CDR3aa: CASSQAREYSNQPQHF

d_gene: TRBD1
j_gene: TRBJ1-2
abundance: few
v_gene: TRBV7-2
CDR3nt: TGTGCCAGCAGCACTAGGGACAGCTATGGCTACACCTTC
CDR3aa: CASSTRDSYGYTF

d_gene: -
j_gene: TRBJ1-2
abundance: few
v_gene: TRBV12-3/TRBV12-4
CDR3nt: TGTGCCAGCAGTTTAGGAACATCCAGCTATGGCTACACCTTC
CDR3aa: CASSLGTSSYGYTF

d_gene: -
j_gene: TRBJ2-2
abundance: many
v_gene: TRBV27
CDR3nt: TGTGCCAGCAGTTTTAGCCGGGGCACAGGCACGAACACCGGGGAGCTGTTTTTT
CDR3aa: CASSFSRGTGTNTGELFF

d_gene: -
j_gene: TRBJ1-5
abundance: -
v_gene: TRBV24-1
CDR3nt: TGTGCCACCAGTGGAAGGGGAACGGACAATCAGCCCCAGCATTTT
CDR3aa: CATSGRGTDNQPQHF

d_gene: -
j_gene: TRBJ1-1
abundance: few
v_gene: TRBV7-9
CDR3nt: TGTGCCAGCAGCTTAGTCGGGGCGGACACTGAAGCTTTCTTT
CDR3aa: CASSLVGADTEAFF

d_gene: -
j_gene: TRBJ2-3
abundance: few
v_gene: TRBV3-1
CDR3nt: TGTGCCAGCAGCCAAGCGGGGGTGTATGTCCCAGATACGCAGTATTTT
CDR3aa: CASSQAGVYVPDTQYF

d_gene: TRBD2
j_gene: TRBJ2-1
abundance: few
v_gene: TRBV13
CDR3nt: TGTGCCAGCAGCCTAAGGACTAGCGGGGTTTACAATGAGCAGTTCTTC
CDR3aa: CASSLRTSGVYNEQFF

d_gene: TRBD2
j_gene: TRBJ2-1
abundance: many
v_gene: TRBV7-2
CDR3nt: TGTGCCAGCAGCTTATCATCGACTAGCGGGGGGGCACGGAATGAGCAGTTCTTC
CDR3aa: CASSLSSTSGGARNEQFF

d_gene: -
j_gene: TRBJ1-3
abundance: few
v_gene: TRBV4-2
CDR3nt: TGTGCCAGCAGCCTCCCGTCAAACGGGGGAAACACCATATATTTT
CDR3aa: CASSLPSNGGNTIYF

d_gene: TRBD1
j_gene: TRBJ1-6
abundance: few
v_gene: TRBV20-1
CDR3nt: TGCAGTGCTACAGGGGGCAATTCACCCCTCCACTTT
CDR3aa: CSATGGNSPLHF

d_gene: -
j_gene: TRBJ2-3
abundance: few
v_gene: TRBV20-1
CDR3nt: TGCAGTGCCCCTAGTACAGATACGCAGTATTTT
CDR3aa: CSAPSTDTQYF

d_gene: TRBD1
j_gene: TRBJ2-2
abundance: -
v_gene: TRBV7-2
CDR3nt: TGTGCCGGCAGCTTAGTAACAGGGGGCGGCACCGGGGAGCTGTTTTTT
CDR3aa: CAGSLVTGGGTGELFF

d_gene: -
j_gene: TRBJ2-3
abundance: few
v_gene: TRBV5-4
CDR3nt: TGTGCCAGCAGCTCGGGGACCCTCACAGATACGCAGTATTTT
CDR3aa: CASSSGTLTDTQYF

d_gene: -
j_gene: TRBJ2-5
abundance: few
v_gene: TRBV7-8
CDR3nt: TGTGCCAGCAGCCAACTCGGGCCCGAACAAGAGACCCAGTACTTC
CDR3aa: CASSQLGPEQETQYF

d_gene: TRBD2
j_gene: TRBJ2-5
abundance: many
v_gene: TRBV5-1
CDR3nt: TGCGCCAGCAGCGAGGGACTAGCGGGCGGTCAAGAGACCCAGTACTTC
CDR3aa: CASSEGLAGGQETQYF

d_gene: -
j_gene: TRBJ1-2
abundance: few
v_gene: TRBV5-6
CDR3nt: TGTGCCAGCAGCTTTGACGTGGAAACCTATGGCTACACCTTC
CDR3aa: CASSFDVETYGYTF

d_gene: TRBD2
j_gene: TRBJ2-3
abundance: -
v_gene: TRBV6-6
CDR3nt: TGTGCCAGCAGGGATGCTCTAGCGGGGGGGCCGGGCACAGATACGCAGTATTTT
CDR3aa: CASRDALAGGPGTDTQYF

d_gene: -
j_gene: TRBJ2-4
abundance: -
v_gene: TRBV7-4
CDR3nt: TGTGCCAGCAGCTTTTTTGTGGCCAAAAACATTCAGTACTTC
CDR3aa: CASSFFVAKNIQYF

d_gene: -
j_gene: TRBJ1-1
abundance: -
v_gene: TRBV6-1
CDR3nt: TGTGCCAGCAGTGAAGACGGGTGGGGGCATGGAACTGAAGCTTTCTTT
CDR3aa: CASSEDGWGHGTEAFF